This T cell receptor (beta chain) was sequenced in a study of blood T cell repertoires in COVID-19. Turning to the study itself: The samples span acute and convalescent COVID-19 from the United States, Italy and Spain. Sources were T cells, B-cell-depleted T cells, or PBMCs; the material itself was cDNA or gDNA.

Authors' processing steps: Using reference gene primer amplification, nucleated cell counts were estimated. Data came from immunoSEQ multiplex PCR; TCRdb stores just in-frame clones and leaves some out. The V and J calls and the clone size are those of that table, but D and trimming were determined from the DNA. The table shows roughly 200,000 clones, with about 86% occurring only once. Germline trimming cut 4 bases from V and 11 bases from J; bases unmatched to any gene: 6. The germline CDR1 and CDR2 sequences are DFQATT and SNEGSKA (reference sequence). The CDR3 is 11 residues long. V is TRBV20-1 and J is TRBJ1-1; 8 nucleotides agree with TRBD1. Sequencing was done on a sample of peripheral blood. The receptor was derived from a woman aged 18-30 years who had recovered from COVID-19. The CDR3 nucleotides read TGCAGTGCTACGCAGGGGGCCGGGGCTTTCTTT. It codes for CSATQGAGAFF.